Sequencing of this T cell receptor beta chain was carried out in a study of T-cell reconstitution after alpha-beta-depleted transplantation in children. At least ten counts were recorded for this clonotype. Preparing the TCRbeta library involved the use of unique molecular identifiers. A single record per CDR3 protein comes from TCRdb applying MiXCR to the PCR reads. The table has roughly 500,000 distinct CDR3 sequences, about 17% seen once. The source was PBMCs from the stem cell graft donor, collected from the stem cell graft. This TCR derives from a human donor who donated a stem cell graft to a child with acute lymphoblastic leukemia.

The CDR3 sequence: CATSRDRRSSYNEQFF. DNA for the CDR3: TGTGCCACCAGCAGAGACCGGAGAAGCTCCTACAATGAGCAGTTCTTC. The chain carries TRBV15 and TRBJ2-1; D gene unclear. The CDR3 is made up of 16 amino acids. The V end was cut by 0 bases, the J end by 0 bases, with 9 bases between. CDR1 and CDR2 (germline): LNHNV, YYDKDF (reference sequence).